This TCR beta chain was recorded in a study of blood T cell repertoires in COVID-19. The V end lost 0 bases, the J end lost 0 bases, and 4 bases lay between the germline ends. There are 13 residues in the CDR3. Germline CDR1 reads SGDLS; CDR2 reads YYNGEE. TCRdb's table, derived via immunoSEQ multiplex PCR, lists solely in-frame clones and lacks some. The sample lists roughly 200,000 clones, about 85% occurring once. This TCR was sampled from a man aged 35 to 55 who had recovered from COVID-19. The specimen sequenced was PBMCs or T cells enriched from blood (not recorded which). The chain uses TRBV9 and TRBJ2-7, with D hard to call. DNA for the CDR3: TGTGCCAGCAGCGTAGGGAGCTCCTACGAGCAGTACTTC. It translates to CASSVGSSYEQYF.